The 28 T cell receptor beta chains in this list originate from one sample, sequenced in a study of Ad26.COV2.S vaccination and SARS-CoV-2 variants. Clones were read by immunoSEQ multiplex PCR, and TCRdb kept only the in-frame ones, dropping some. The data contain around 300,000 clones, roughly 90% of them seen just once; the ten biggest clones take up over 8.5%. Treatment defined: about 20 received Ad26.COV2.S at low or high dose, single or two shots; 5 received placebo; per-sample allocation not given. The samples date from day 63 after the first vaccine or placebo injection. The source was peripheral blood, collected in a trial of Ad26.COV2.S vaccine versus placebo. Receptors originate from a person between 18 and 65 years old who received the Ad26.COV2.S COVID-19 vaccine or a placebo.

The CDR3 reads CASSLLFGQGRADTQYF. CDR3 nucleotide sequence: TGTGCCAGCAGTTTATTATTCGGGCAGGGCAGGGCAGATACGCAGTATTTT. The V call is TRBV28, the J call TRBJ2-3; possible D gene TRBD1, 5 bases. V dropped 1 base and J dropped 4 bases, with 18 bases sitting between them. Germline CDR1 is MDHEN and CDR2 is SYDVKM. The CDR3 has 17 residues.

The rearrangement links TRBV19 to TRBJ1-2, with TRBD1 matching 8 bases. The V gene's germline CDR1 is LNHDA and CDR2 SQIVND (reference sequence). Germline trimming cut 7 bases from V and 0 bases from J; bases unmatched to any gene: 1. There are 13 residues in the CDR3. Written as DNA, the CDR3 is TGTGCCAGTACGACAGGGGCTAACTATGGCTACACCTTC. It is translated as CASTTGANYGYTF.

The rearrangement uses TRBV7-9 and TRBJ2-3; TRBD2 is a possible D gene (5 bases). V was shortened by 5 bases and J by 2 bases, with 8 bases between the two germline ends. Germline V gene data show CDR1 as SEHNR and CDR2 as FQNEAQ (reference sequence). The CDR3 runs to 13 residues. The CDR3, as DNA: TGTGCCAGCAGCGCAGGACTCACAGATACGCAGTATTTT. This codes for CASSAGLTDTQYF.

The chain links TRBV12-3 or TRBV12-4 to TRBJ1-2; TRBD1 is a possible D gene (6 bases). This CDR3 is 13 amino acids long. Trimming removed 2 bases from V and 4 bases from J, with 8 bases in between. The chain's CDR3 is CASSLRGPYGYTF. The CDR3 DNA is TGTGCCAGCAGTTTACGGGGGCCCTATGGCTACACCTTC.

The gene calls are TRBV19 and TRBJ1-1, with D unresolved. Germline V gene data show CDR1 as LNHDA and CDR2 as SQIVND (reference sequence). Trimming removed 4 bases from V and 3 bases from J, with 9 bases in between. This CDR3 is 13 amino acids long. CDR3 in amino acids: CASSKEDYTEAFF. CDR3 sequence (DNA): TGTGCCAGTAGTAAAGAAGATTACACTGAAGCTTTCTTT. Looking up the rest from reference TRBV19 and TRBJ1-1 gives the full variable domain: DGGITQSPKYLFRKEGQNVTLSCEQNLNHDAMYWYRQDPGQGLRLIYYSQIVNDFQKGDIAEGYSVSREKKESFPLTVTSAQKNPTAFYLCASSKEDYTEAFFGQGTRLTVV.

The V gene is TRBV5-1, the J gene TRBJ1-2, with D possibly being TRBD1 (6 bases). V lost 4 bases and J 4 bases, leaving 20 bases between the germline ends. The CDR3 has 16 amino acids. Germline CDR1 and CDR2: SGHRS and YFSETQ. In nucleotides, the CDR3 is TGCGCCAGCAGCCGGGCCCAGGGGCATTCGGTCTATGGCTACACCTTC. Translation: CASSRAQGHSVYGYTF.

This chain joins TRBV28 and TRBJ1-2; unclear D gene. V was clipped by 5 bases and J by 5 bases, with 6 bases between them. Germline loops: CDR1 MDHEN, CDR2 SYDVKM. The CDR3 is 11 amino acids. The CDR3 reads CASSRTYGYTF. The CDR3 DNA follows: TGTGCCAGCAGTCGCACTTATGGCTACACCTTC.

The chain carries TRBV4-3 and TRBJ2-3; 7 nucleotides align to TRBD2. The V segment lost 4 bases and the J segment 0 bases; nucleotides outside the gene matches: 7. This CDR3 spans 16 amino acids. Germline V lookup: CDR1 LGHNA, CDR2 YSLEER. The CDR3 here is CASSPLRGSSTDTQYF. Here the CDR3 DNA reads TGCGCCAGCAGCCCATTGCGGGGGAGCAGCACAGATACGCAGTATTTT.

This chain joins TRBV4-1 and TRBJ1-2; TRBD1 matches 8 bases. Germline V gene data show CDR1 as MGHRA and CDR2 as YSYEKL. With V trimmed by 0 bases and J by 3 bases, 3 bases remained unmatched. There are 15 residues in the CDR3. The CDR3 region is CASSQEGQAYYGYTF. Here the CDR3 DNA reads TGCGCCAGCAGCCAAGAGGGACAGGCCTACTATGGCTACACCTTC.

This chain links TRBV18 with TRBJ1-1; a weak D match, TRBD1 (5 bases). The CDR3 has 17 residues. With 3 bases removed from V and 2 bases from J, the gap between germline ends came to 19 bases. CDR1 KGHSH and CDR2 LQKENI come from the germline V gene. The CDR3 DNA reads as TGTGCCAGCTCACCGGAGGGAACAGGTAGGAGAAACACTGAAGCTTTCTTT. It encodes CASSPEGTGRRNTEAFF.

The chain is built from TRBV21-1 and TRBJ2-1; the D call of TRBD2 is as the table states it, not checked on the DNA. TRBV21-1 is noted as a pseudogene. The CDR3 runs to 15 residues. CDR3 bases: TGTGCCACCATAGGGCACGGGATCCACTACAATGAGCAGTTCTTC. Amino acid sequence: CATIGHGIHYNEQFF.

The chain couples TRBV30 to TRBJ2-5; unclear D gene. V lost 5 bases and J 3 bases, leaving 7 bases between the germline ends. CDR1 is GTSNPN, CDR2 SVGIG, per germline (reference sequence). The CDR3 has 11 residues. CDR3 in DNA: TGTGCCTGGGCCTTGGAAGAGACCCAGTACTTC. Amino acid sequence: CAWALEETQYF.

The chain recombines TRBV19 with TRBJ2-3; possible D gene TRBD2, 6 bases. V dropped 5 bases and J dropped 8 bases, with 14 bases sitting between them. Germline V gives CDR1 LNHDA, CDR2 SQIVND (reference sequence). The CDR3 extends over 13 amino acids. CDR3 region: CASSAGVSGTQYF. In DNA, the CDR3 is TGTGCCAGTAGTGCAGGAGTTAGCGGTACGCAGTATTTT.

The genes are TRBV6-1 and TRBJ2-1; D is undetermined. V shed 2 bases and J shed 4 bases, with 3 bases lying between them. The CDR3 is 12 amino acids. CDR1 is MNHNS and CDR2 is SASEGT in the germline V gene. The CDR3 nucleotides are TGTGCCAGCAGTGAATGGTACAATGAGCAGTTCTTC. Amino acids: CASSEWYNEQFF.

This chain connects TRBV28 to TRBJ2-7; 7 bases are shared with TRBD1. V lost 10 bases to trimming and J lost 5 bases; unmatched junction nucleotides: 8. The CDR3 runs to 12 residues. Germline-derived CDR1 and CDR2 are MDHEN and SYDVKM. This CDR3 is CATYRGRNEQYF. In DNA form, the CDR3 reads TGTGCCACCTACAGGGGTCGGAACGAGCAGTACTTC. Together with reference TRBV28 and TRBJ2-7, the CDR3 gives the full variable domain: DVKVTQSSRYLVKRTGEKVFLECVQDMDHENMFWYRQDPGLGLRLIYFSYDVKMKEKGDIPEGYSVSREKKERFSLILESASTNQTSMYLCATYRGRNEQYFGPGTRLTVT.

V and J are TRBV10-1 and TRBJ1-1; D is perhaps TRBD1 (5 bases). The CDR3 sequence is 14 residues long. The V and J ends lost 4 bases and 5 bases respectively, with 14 bases between them. Germline CDR1 reads WNHNN; CDR2 reads SYGVQD (reference sequence). The CDR3 bases are TGCGCCAGCAGTGGCTCTACCCGGGGGACTGAAGCTTTCTTT. Translation: CASSGSTRGTEAFF.

Regarding this clone: The sample carries other DNA sequences with the same CDR3. The chain is built from TRBV6-2 or TRBV6-3 and TRBJ2-7, with D hard to call. The V and J ends lost 0 bases and 6 bases respectively, with 6 bases between them. In germline, CDR1 is MNHEY, CDR2 SVGEGT. The CDR3 length is 12 residues. In DNA, the CDR3 is TGTGCCAGCAGTTACTCGACGGGCGAGCAGTACTTC. Its protein product is CASSYSTGEQYF.

V and J are TRBV18 and TRBJ1-4; no firm D call. CDR1 KGHSH and CDR2 LQKENI come from the germline V gene. With 2 bases removed from V and 8 bases from J, the gap between germline ends came to 18 bases. This CDR3 spans 16 amino acids. CDR3: CASSPVALPAREKLFF. The DNA of the CDR3 is TGTGCCAGCTCACCAGTGGCTCTACCAGCAAGAGAAAAACTGTTTTTT.

The V and J genes are TRBV9 and TRBJ1-4; maybe TRBD1 (5 bases). The CDR3 is 17 amino acids. V lost 0 bases to trimming and J lost 0 bases, with 12 bases between them. CDR1 is SGDLS, CDR2 YYNGEE, per germline. CDR3 protein: CASSVEVGAATNEKLFF. CDR3 nucleotides: TGTGCCAGCAGCGTAGAGGTCGGGGCAGCAACTAATGAAAAACTGTTTTTT.

The V call is TRBV19, the J call TRBJ2-2, with D unresolved. Trimming left V 7 bases short and J 1 base short, with 10 bases between. Germline V CDR1 and CDR2: LNHDA, SQIVND (reference sequence). The length of the CDR3 is 14 residues. The CDR3 spells CASTQTVNTGELFF. In DNA, the CDR3 is TGTGCCAGTACTCAAACAGTGAACACCGGGGAGCTGTTTTTT.

The CDR3 nucleotides are TGTGCCAGTAGTATAGCAGGCCTCACCGGGGAGCTGTTTTTT. Encoded protein: CASSIAGLTGELFF. The V call is TRBV19, the J call TRBJ2-2; no clear D gene. Germline CDR1 and CDR2: LNHDA and SQIVND (reference sequence). The CDR3 totals 14 residues. V shed 1 base and J shed 4 bases, with 7 bases lying between them.

The chain uses TRBV5-4 and TRBJ1-1, with D maybe TRBD1 (5 bases). V was clipped by 0 bases and J by 0 bases, with 9 bases between them. The CDR3 covers 15 residues. The germline V gene encodes CDR1 SGHNT and CDR2 YYREEE (reference sequence). The CDR3 protein is CASSLAGQMNTEAFF. The CDR3 bases are TGTGCCAGCAGCTTGGCAGGGCAGATGAACACTGAAGCTTTCTTT.

The chain couples TRBV7-2 to TRBJ2-7; a weak D match, TRBD2 (6 bases). Germline V gene sequence: CDR1 SGHTA, CDR2 FQGNSA. Deletions cut 1 base from V and 2 bases from J, with 12 bases between. This CDR3 is built from 15 residues. The CDR3 DNA reads TGTGCCAGCAGCTTAGACCCTAGCGCTACCTACGAGCAGTACTTC. Encoded protein: CASSLDPSATYEQYF.

CDR3 sequence reads: CASRKTGQDYNEQFF. The CDR3 DNA is TGTGCCAGCAGAAAAACGGGACAGGACTACAATGAGCAGTTCTTC. The chain has TRBV2 and TRBJ2-1; 8 nucleotides line up with TRBD1. This CDR3 comprises 15 residues. Germline V lookup: CDR1 SNHLY, CDR2 FYNNEI. V trimming: 6 bases; J trimming: 3 bases; junction bases outside the gene matches: 7.

The rearrangement uses TRBV7-2 and TRBJ2-5, with 13 nucleotides matching TRBD2. This CDR3 is built from 15 residues. V shed 5 bases and J 6 bases; nucleotides not matched to a gene: 6. Per germline, CDR1 SGHTA and CDR2 FQGNSA. The CDR3 sequence is CASSRTSGSQKTQYF. CDR3 DNA sequence: TGTGCCAGCAGCAGGACTAGCGGGAGTCAAAAGACCCAGTACTTC.

The chain has TRBV19 and TRBJ1-2; maybe TRBD1 (5 bases). Germline CDR1 and CDR2: LNHDA and SQIVND (reference sequence). Trimming removed 7 bases at V and 8 bases at J, with 20 bases between. This CDR3 has 14 amino acids. CDR3 sequence reads: CASTEPGPLGGYTF. CDR3 sequence (DNA): TGTGCCAGTACGGAACCGGGACCCCTCGGCGGCTACACCTTC. The variable domain in full, completed from reference TRBV19 and TRBJ1-2, reads DGGITQSPKYLFRKEGQNVTLSCEQNLNHDAMYWYRQDPGQGLRLIYYSQIVNDFQKGDIAEGYSVSREKKESFPLTVTSAQKNPTAFYLCASTEPGPLGGYTFGSGTRLTVV.

This clone occurred a few times. V gene TRBV18 combines with J gene TRBJ1-3; no clear D. Germline CDR1 reads KGHSH; CDR2 reads LQKENI. Trimming took 0 bases from V and 2 from J, leaving 8 bases between them. The CDR3 is made up of 15 amino acids. The CDR3 nucleotides read TGTGCCAGCTCACCACCTGCGAGCCCTGGAAACACCATATATTTT. As protein: CASSPPASPGNTIYF.

This clone was detected a few times. The chain uses TRBV2 and TRBJ2-2; D might be TRBD2 (5 bases). This CDR3 spans 14 amino acids. Germline CDR1 reads SNHLY; CDR2 reads FYNNEI. Trimming took 6 bases from V and 2 from J, leaving 10 bases between them. The CDR3: CASRRATNTGELFF. The CDR3 DNA reads as TGTGCCAGCAGGAGGGCTACCAACACCGGGGAGCTGTTTTTT.